The 17 T cell receptor beta chains reported below all come from one sample, sequenced in a study of radiotherapy plus CTLA-4 blockade in lung cancer. Generated by immunoSEQ multiplex PCR, the TCRdb table keeps only in-frame clones and is missing some. The profile covers 45,000 to 75,000 clones, with 70% to 80% appearing a single time and roughly 4% taken by the ten largest. The starting material was peripheral blood, obtained from a patient treated with radiotherapy plus ipilimumab. Receptors were obtained from a human donor with non-small cell lung cancer who had a partial response to radiotherapy plus ipilimumab.

V and J are TRBV19 and TRBJ2-7; D call uncertain. This CDR3 region has 12 residues. The V gene's germline CDR1 is LNHDA and CDR2 SQIVND (reference sequence). Trimming removed 5 bases from V and 7 bases from J, with 12 bases in between. The chain's CDR3 is CASSPPSREQYF. The CDR3 nucleotides read TGTGCCAGTAGTCCCCCGTCTCGGGAGCAGTACTTC.

This clone showed up just a few times. The rearrangement uses TRBV7-9 and TRBJ2-7; the match to TRBD1 covers 8 bases. The germline gives CDR1 SEHNR, CDR2 FQNEAQ (reference sequence). The trim removed 5 bases at V and 5 bases at J, leaving 5 bases unmatched. The CDR3 contains 13 residues. The CDR3 nucleotides are TGTGCCAGCAGCCCCAAGGACAGGGACGAGCAGTACTTC. Translating it yields CASSPKDRDEQYF.

The CDR3 DNA is TGTGCCAGCAGCGTAGGGCTAGCGGGGGGCCGGAGCTACGAGCAGTACTTC. Its protein product is CASSVGLAGGRSYEQYF. The chain recombines TRBV9 with TRBJ2-7, with TRBD2 matching 11 bases. With V trimmed by 0 bases and J by 3 bases, 8 bases remained unmatched. This CDR3 has 17 residues. Germline assignment: CDR1 SGDLS and CDR2 YYNGEE.

This clone was detected only a few times. The V call is TRBV5-1, the J call TRBJ2-1; the match to TRBD1 covers 9 bases. The CDR3 length is 16 residues. Germline V gene lookup returns CDR1 SGHRS and CDR2 YFSETQ. With 2 bases clipped from V and 5 bases from J, the junction kept 8 bases outside the gene matches. The CDR3 loop is CASSLTGGAWDNEQFF. The CDR3 nucleotides read TGCGCCAGCAGCTTAACAGGGGGCGCTTGGGACAATGAGCAGTTCTTC.

A few counts support this clone. This rearrangement joins TRBV6-1 to TRBJ1-1, with TRBD1 identical over 7 bases. In germline, CDR1 is MNHNS, CDR2 SASEGT. The CDR3 consists of 14 residues. The V gene end was trimmed by 5 bases and the J gene end by 2 bases; junction bases not matched to a gene: 5. CDR3 DNA: TGTGCCAGCAGTCCGGAAGGGGGCAACACTGAAGCTTTCTTT. It specifies CASSPEGGNTEAFF.

This sequence joins TRBV11-3 and TRBJ2-2; D unclear. This CDR3 spans 13 amino acids. Deletions cut 3 bases from V and 4 bases from J, with 6 bases between. Germline V lookup: CDR1 SGHNT, CDR2 YENEEA. The CDR3 is CASSFQVTGELFF. CDR3 coding DNA: TGTGCCAGCAGCTTTCAGGTCACCGGGGAGCTGTTTTTT.

The rearrangement joins TRBV28 to TRBJ2-5; 7 bases line up with TRBD1. The CDR3 totals 12 residues. Trimming removed 5 bases from V and 4 bases from J; junction bases left unmatched: 1. Germline V lookup: CDR1 MDHEN, CDR2 SYDVKM. Written as DNA, the CDR3 is TGTGCCAGCAGTACAGGGGCAGAGACCCAGTACTTC. It encodes CASSTGAETQYF.

The V gene is TRBV4-1, the J gene TRBJ1-5, with unresolved D. Germline V gene data show CDR1 as MGHRA and CDR2 as YSYEKL. This CDR3 comprises 15 residues. V lost 0 bases and J lost 2, with 8 bases in between. The CDR3 region has the DNA TGCGCCAGCAGCCAAGAAGAGGGTCGCAATCAGCCCCAGCATTTT. As protein: CASSQEEGRNQPQHF.

This chain joins TRBV7-2 and TRBJ2-5; D not resolved. The DNA matches TRBJ2-7 better at its end, which makes the J call doubtful. The germline gives CDR1 SGHTA, CDR2 FQGNSA. This CDR3 has 12 amino acids. The CDR3 spells CASSLTDYEQYF. In DNA form, the CDR3 reads TGTGCCAGCAGCCTAACAGACTACGAGCAGTACTTC.

This clone was recorded only once. This chain uses TRBV7-9 with TRBJ1-1; no reliable D call. Per germline, CDR1 SEHNR and CDR2 FQNEAQ (reference sequence). This CDR3 contains 14 residues. V lost 3 bases to trimming and J lost 4 bases, with 12 bases between them. This CDR3 is CASSFRERATEAFF. CDR3 bases: TGTGCCAGCAGCTTTCGGGAGCGGGCCACTGAAGCTTTCTTT.

The chain uses TRBV6-5 and TRBJ1-1, with no clear D. Trimming left V 3 bases short and J 1 base short, with 9 bases between. Germline CDR1 reads MNHEY; CDR2 reads SVGAGI. CDR3 size: 14 residues. The CDR3 here is CASSYVGENTEAFF. As DNA, the CDR3 is TGTGCCAGCAGTTATGTGGGAGAGAACACTGAAGCTTTCTTT.

The chain is built from TRBV28 and TRBJ2-7; TRBD1 is a possible D gene (5 bases). Germline V gives CDR1 MDHEN, CDR2 SYDVKM. V was trimmed by 7 bases and J by 0 bases, leaving 13 bases between them. The CDR3 loop spans 14 amino acids. In DNA form, the CDR3 reads TGTGCCAGCAATATGGCACAGGCCTCCTACGAGCAGTACTTC. Translation: CASNMAQASYEQYF.

The rearrangement links TRBV7-7 to TRBJ1-3; perhaps TRBD1 as D (6 bases). With 11 bases removed from V and 4 bases from J, the gap between germline ends came to 9 bases. CDR3 length equals 11 residues. The germline V gene has CDR1 SSHAT and CDR2 FNYEAQ (reference sequence). In DNA, the CDR3 is TGTGCCCCAAGGGGGGGAAACACCATATATTTT. Translated, it gives CAPRGGNTIYF.

The rearrangement links TRBV4-1 to TRBJ2-1; D possibly corresponds to TRBD1 (6 bases). With 2 bases removed from V and 8 bases from J, the gap between germline ends came to 10 bases. The germline V gene encodes CDR1 MGHRA and CDR2 YSYEKL. The CDR3 contains 13 residues. As DNA, the CDR3 is TGCGCCAGCAGCCAACCTTGGGGGCATGAGCAGTTCTTC. Its protein product is CASSQPWGHEQFF.

A few counts support this clone. V is TRBV6-5 and J is TRBJ2-7; 7 bases line up with TRBD2. Germline lookup yields CDR1 MNHEY and CDR2 SVGAGI. This CDR3 is built from 14 residues. V shed 2 bases, J shed 4 bases, and the junction held 5 bases outside the gene matches. This CDR3 reads CASSYRGGLYEQYF. The CDR3 coding sequence is TGTGCCAGCAGTTACCGGGGAGGGTTATACGAGCAGTACTTC.

This rearrangement joins TRBV29-1 to TRBJ2-1, with D perhaps TRBD2 (5 bases). Per the germline V gene, CDR1 is SQVTM and CDR2 is ANQGSEA. CDR3 length: 11 amino acids. Trimming cost V 6 bases and J 8 bases, with 11 bases left between them. CDR3 nucleotide sequence: TGCAGCGTCGCGGACTGGGATGAGCAGTTCTTC. Protein: CSVADWDEQFF.

This clone has only a few counts. This chain uses TRBV5-6 with TRBJ2-1, with 11 bases lining up with TRBD1. The germline CDR1 and CDR2 sequences are SGHDT and YYEEEE. CDR3 length: 14 amino acids. The V and J ends lost 2 bases and 9 bases, in that order; junction bases with no gene match: 4. The chain's CDR3 is CASSLGQGASEQFF. The CDR3 DNA reads as TGTGCCAGCAGCTTAGGACAGGGGGCCAGTGAGCAGTTCTTC. Full variable domain (remainder filled in from reference TRBV5-6 and TRBJ2-1): DAGVTQSPTHLIKTRGQQVTLRCSPKSGHDTVSWYQQALGQGPQFIFQYYEEEERQRGNFPDRFSGHQFPNYSSELNVNALLLGDSALYLCASSLGQGASEQFFGPGTRLTVL.